The 5 T cell receptor beta chains given below trace back to one sample, sequenced in a study of T cells in Graves' hyperthyroidism and ophthalmopathy. Amplification yielded TCR beta CDR3 regions, with RNA transcripts as the source. The HTBI set primed first-round TCR CDR3 RT-PCR. TCRdb ran MiXCR on the multiplex PCR reads and lists one entry per CDR3 protein. The sample has approximately 220,000 distinct CDR3 sequences, around 18% seen once. Sequencing was done on a sample of blood. Receptors were obtained from a man aged 40-55 years with Graves' hyperthyroidism.

This chain links TRBV30 with TRBJ1-5; 7 nucleotides line up with TRBD1. There are 15 residues in the CDR3. CDR1 is GTSNPN and CDR2 is SVGIG in the germline V gene (reference sequence). With V trimmed by 2 bases and J by 0 bases, 4 bases remained unmatched. CDR3 residues: CAWSSGTVSNQPQHF. In nucleotides, the CDR3 is TGTGCCTGGAGTTCCGGGACAGTTAGCAATCAGCCCCAGCATTTT.

This clonotype was recorded many times. CDR3 sequence: CASSVNRSWNTEAFF. As DNA, the CDR3 is TGTGCCAGCAGTGTGAACAGGAGTTGGAACACTGAAGCTTTCTTT. The chain is built from TRBV27 and TRBJ1-1; maybe TRBD1 (5 bases). Germline CDR1 MNHEY, CDR2 SMNVEV (reference sequence). The CDR3 has 15 amino acids. The ends were cut back, 5 bases at V and 1 base at J, with 14 bases in the middle.

This clonotype was observed at least ten times. The V call is TRBV12-3 or TRBV12-4, the J call TRBJ2-7, with unresolved D. The V and J ends lost 3 bases and 0 bases respectively, with 6 bases between them. The CDR3 sequence is 13 residues long. CDR3 DNA: TGTGCCAGCAGTTTTGGCGGCTCCTACGAGCAGTACTTC. It encodes CASSFGGSYEQYF.

This clonotype has only a few counts. The V and J genes are TRBV9 and TRBJ1-3; the D gene is possibly TRBD1 (5 bases). CDR1 and CDR2 (germline): SGDLS, YYNGEE. V lost 0 bases and J lost 4, with 14 bases in between. The CDR3 covers 16 residues. The CDR3 region is CASSVGPGTSGNTIYF. Written as DNA, the CDR3 is TGTGCCAGCAGCGTAGGTCCAGGGACCTCCGGAAACACCATATATTTT.

This rearrangement joins TRBV9 to TRBJ2-1, with D uncertain. The V gene's germline CDR1 is SGDLS and CDR2 YYNGEE. CDR3 length: 16 amino acids. The V gene lost 4 bases and the J gene lost 2 bases, with 16 bases spanning the gap. Written as DNA, the CDR3 is TGTGCCAGCAGCCCCCCAGAAATCGGTGCCTACAATGAGCAGTTCTTC. Its protein is CASSPPEIGAYNEQFF. The full variable domain, its missing parts supplied by reference TRBV9 and TRBJ2-1, is DSGVTQTPKHLITATGQRVTLRCSPRSGDLSVYWYQQSLDQGLQFLIQYYNGEERAKGNILERFSAQQFPDLHSELNLSSLELGDSALYFCASSPPEIGAYNEQFFGPGTRLTVL.